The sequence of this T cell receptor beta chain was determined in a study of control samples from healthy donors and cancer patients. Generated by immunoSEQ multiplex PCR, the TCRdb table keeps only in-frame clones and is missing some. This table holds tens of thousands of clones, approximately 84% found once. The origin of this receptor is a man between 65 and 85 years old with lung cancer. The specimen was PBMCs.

In DNA, the CDR3 is TGCGCCAGCAGCTTGGGTCCTAGCGGGGGCTCTGGGGCCAACGTCCTGACTTTC. It codes for CASSLGPSGGSGANVLTF. The rearrangement joins TRBV5-1 to TRBJ2-6; TRBD2 aligns across 10 bases. Germline CDR1 reads SGHRS; CDR2 reads YFSETQ. This CDR3 contains 18 residues. V trimming: 0 bases; J trimming: 0 bases; junction bases outside the gene matches: 3.